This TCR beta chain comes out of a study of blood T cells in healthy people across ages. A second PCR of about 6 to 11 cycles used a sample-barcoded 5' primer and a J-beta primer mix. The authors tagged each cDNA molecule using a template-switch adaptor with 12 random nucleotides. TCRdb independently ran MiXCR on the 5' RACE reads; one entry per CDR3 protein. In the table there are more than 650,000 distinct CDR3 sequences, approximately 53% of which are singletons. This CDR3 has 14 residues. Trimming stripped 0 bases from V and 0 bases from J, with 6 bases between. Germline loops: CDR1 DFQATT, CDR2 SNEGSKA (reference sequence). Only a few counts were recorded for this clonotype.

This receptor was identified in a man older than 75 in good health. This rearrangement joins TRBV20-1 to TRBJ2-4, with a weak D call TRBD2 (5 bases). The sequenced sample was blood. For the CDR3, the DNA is TGCAGTGCTAGAGACAGCGGAGCCAAAAACATTCAGTACTTC. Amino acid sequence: CSARDSGAKNIQYF.